The T cell receptor (beta chain) under discussion was sequenced for a study of blood T cell repertoires in COVID-19. Study information: The cDNA or gDNA used as material had been derived from T cells, B-cell-depleted T cells, or PBMCs.

This CDR3 contains 13 residues. Trimming removed 2 bases from V and 3 bases from J, with 8 bases in between. The germline CDR1 and CDR2 sequences are SGHTA and FQGNSA. This clone turned up a few times. As originally analysed: From reference gene primer amplification, estimates of nucleated cell counts were derived. Sequencing used immunoSEQ multiplex PCR; TCRdb keeps in-frame clones, though not all of them. For V, J and clone size, that table is used; D and trimming come from the DNA. The sample holds fewer than 150,000 clones, approximately 90% seen once. V usage is TRBV7-2 and J usage is TRBJ2-7; possibly TRBD1 for D (6 bases). The TCR comes from a woman aged 40 to 49 with acute or convalescent COVID-19. Sequencing was done on a sample of peripheral blood. The CDR3 nucleotides are TGTGCCAGCAGCTTATTGGACAGCTACGAGCAGTACTTC. Amino acid sequence: CASSLLDSYEQYF.